This note documents a single T cell receptor (beta chain) sequence. The data were taken from a study of OX40 agonist ivuxolimab in advanced cancers. The protocol was immunoSEQ multiplex PCR, while the TCRdb copy is restricted to in-frame clones and leaves out a portion. The data show roughly 70,000 clones, with about 88% seen just once and about 4% held by the top ten. The CDR3 has 13 amino acids. Unmatched junction bases numbered 5, after V lost 5 bases and J lost 5 bases. CDR1 LNHDA and CDR2 SQIVND come from the germline V gene (reference sequence). The sequence came from an adult with an advanced solid tumor such as melanoma, head and neck, liver or kidney cancer. The V gene is TRBV19, the J gene TRBJ2-7; 8 bases are shared with TRBD1. The source material was CD4+ or CD8+ T cells sorted from blood, sampled in a trial of the OX40 agonist ivuxolimab. CDR3 protein: CASSPQGANEQYF. The DNA of the CDR3 is TGTGCCAGTAGTCCCCAGGGGGCGAACGAGCAGTACTTC.